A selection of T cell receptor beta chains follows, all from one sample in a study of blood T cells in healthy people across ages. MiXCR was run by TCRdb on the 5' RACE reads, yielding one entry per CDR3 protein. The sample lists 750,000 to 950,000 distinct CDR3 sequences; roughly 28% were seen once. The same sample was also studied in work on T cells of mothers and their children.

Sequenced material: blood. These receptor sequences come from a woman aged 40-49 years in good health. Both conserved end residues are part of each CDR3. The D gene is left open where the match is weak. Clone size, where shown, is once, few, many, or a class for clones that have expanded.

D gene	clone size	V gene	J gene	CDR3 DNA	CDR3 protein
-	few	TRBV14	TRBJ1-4	TGTGCCAGCAGCCATCGTCGGAATGAAAAACTGTTTTTT	CASSHRRNEKLFF
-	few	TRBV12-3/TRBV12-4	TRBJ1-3	TGTGCCAGCAGTTTAACGCGACACTCTGGAAACACCATATATTTT	CASSLTRHSGNTIYF
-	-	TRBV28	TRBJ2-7	TGTGCCAGCAGTTTACGGGTCAGAATGATATCCTACGAGCAGTACTTC	CASSLRVRMISYEQYF
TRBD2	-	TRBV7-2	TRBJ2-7	TGTGCCAGCAGCTCCACTCCGGGACTAGCTTTCTCCTACGAGCAGTACTTC	CASSSTPGLAFSYEQYF
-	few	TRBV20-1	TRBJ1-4	TGCAGTGCTTACACGGGGGAGGCGACTAATGAAAAACTGTTTTTT	CSAYTGEATNEKLFF
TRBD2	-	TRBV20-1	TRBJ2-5	TGCGGTGCTGCCTATCCTAGCGGGGGCCTCCAAGAGACCCAGTACTTC	CGAAYPSGGLQETQYF
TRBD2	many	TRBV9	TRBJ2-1	TGTGCCAGCAGCCTTAGCGGGGACAATGAGCAGTTCTTC	CASSLSGDNEQFF
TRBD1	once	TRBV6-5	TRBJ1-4	TGTGCCAGCAGTTACTTGTCAGGGGGGGAGGAAAAACTGTTTTTT	CASSYLSGGEEKLFF
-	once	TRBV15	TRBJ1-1	TGTGCCACATTTCCAGGATTCGGGTCCCCGGGGGGTACTGAAGCTTTCTTT	CATFPGFGSPGGTEAFF
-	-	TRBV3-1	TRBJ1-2	TGTGCCAGCAGCCAAGATCCTACAGTTGGCTACACCTTC	CASSQDPTVGYTF
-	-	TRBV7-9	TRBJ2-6	TGTGCCAGCAGCTCCACCCGGAGCTCTGGGGCCAACGTCCTGACTTTC	CASSSTRSSGANVLTF
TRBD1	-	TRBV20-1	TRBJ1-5	TGCAGTGCTAGAAACAGGGGGGATAGCAATCAGCCCCAGCATTTT	CSARNRGDSNQPQHF
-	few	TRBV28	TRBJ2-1	TGTGCCAGCAGAACCATAGTAGAATACAATGAGCAGTTCTTC	CASRTIVEYNEQFF
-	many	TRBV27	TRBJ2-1	TGTGCCAGCAACCCCTTCGAAGGGACCACGCAGTTCTTC	CASNPFEGTTQFF
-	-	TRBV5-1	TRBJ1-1	TGCGCCAGTAGGGTGGTCGACACTGAAGCTTTCTTT	CASRVVDTEAFF
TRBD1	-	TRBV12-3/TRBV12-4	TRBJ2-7	TGTGCCAGCAGTCCCTGGGACAGGGGTAATGATGAGCAGTACTTC	CASSPWDRGNDEQYF
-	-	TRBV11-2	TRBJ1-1	TGTGCCAGCAGCTTTTCCGACAGGCAAGCTTTCTTT	CASSFSDRQAFF
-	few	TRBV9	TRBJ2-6	TGTGCCAGCAGCGTAGGGGTAGGACCGGCCAACGTCCTGACTTTC	CASSVGVGPANVLTF
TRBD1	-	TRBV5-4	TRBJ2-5	TGTGCCAGCAGCCTTCAAGGCCTCGTAGGACAGGGGGCCTGGTTAGAGACCCAGTACTTC	CASSLQGLVGQGAWLETQYF
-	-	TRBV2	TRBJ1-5	TGTGCCAGCAGTGAACCTTCGACTAGTCAGCCCCAGCATTTT	CASSEPSTSQPQHF
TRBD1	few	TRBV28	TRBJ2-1	TGTGCCAGCAGATCATGGACAGGGTCCTACAATGAGCAGTTCTTC	CASRSWTGSYNEQFF
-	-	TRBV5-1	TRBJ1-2	TGCGCCAGCAGCTTGGTAGGCAGGGCAGAACCTTATGGCTGCACCTTC	CASSLVGRAEPYGCTF
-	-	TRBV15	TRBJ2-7	TGTGCCACCAGCAGAACTGGGCGGGGCGGAGCCAATGAGCAGTACTTC	CATSRTGRGGANEQYF
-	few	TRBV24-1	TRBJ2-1	TGTGCCACCAGTGAGGGGGCAGGTATTTACAATGAGCAGTTCTTC	CATSEGAGIYNEQFF
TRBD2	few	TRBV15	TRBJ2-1	TGTGCCACCAGCAGAGCTAGCGGGGGCCAGTACAATGAGCAGTTCTTC	CATSRASGGQYNEQFF
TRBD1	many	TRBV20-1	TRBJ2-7	TGCAGTGCTCCCCTGACAGGGGCCCTCCTACCCTACGAGCAGTACTTC	CSAPLTGALLPYEQYF
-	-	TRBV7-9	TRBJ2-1	TGTGCCAGCAGTCTTGCTTCCAACAATGAGCAGTTCTTC	CASSLASNNEQFF
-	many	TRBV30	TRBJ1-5	TGTGCCTGGAGTGGGCAGAGCAATCAGCCCCAGCATTTT	CAWSGQSNQPQHF
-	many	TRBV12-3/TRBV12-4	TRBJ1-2	TGTGCCAGCAGTTTAATTGCAGGGGCGCTATCTGATGGCTACACCTTC	CASSLIAGALSDGYTF
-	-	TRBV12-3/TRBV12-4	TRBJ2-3	TGTGCCGGAAGGGACGAGTGGACAGATACGCAGTATTTT	CAGRDEWTDTQYF
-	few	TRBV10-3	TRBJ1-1	TGTGCCATCAGTGAGTCTTCGGGCCGAATAACTGAAGCTTTCTTT	CAISESSGRITEAFF
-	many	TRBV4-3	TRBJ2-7	TGCGCCAGCAGCCAAGATAGTGGAGCCCTTTCCTACGAGCAGTACTTC	CASSQDSGALSYEQYF
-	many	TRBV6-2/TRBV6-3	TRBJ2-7	TGTGCCAGCAGTTCGTATTCGGGTAGGCCGGGCGAGCAGTACTTC	CASSSYSGRPGEQYF
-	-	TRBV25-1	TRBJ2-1	TGTGCCAGCAGTGTCGTCACGGGGCAGGGTGAGCAGTTCTTC	CASSVVTGQGEQFF
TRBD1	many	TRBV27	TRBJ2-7	TGTGCCAGCAGTTCCCCCGGGACAGGGCAGTACTTC	CASSSPGTGQYF
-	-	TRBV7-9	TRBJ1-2	TGTGCCAGCAGCCGGGGGGCAGGGGTCTACTATGGCTACACCTTC	CASSRGAGVYYGYTF
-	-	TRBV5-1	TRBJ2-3	TGCGCCAGCAGCTTGCGCCCCAATCGGGCGGCCGGGCAGTATTTT	CASSLRPNRAAGQYF
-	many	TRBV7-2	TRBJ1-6	TGTGCCAGCAGCTTAGACCATAATTCACCCCTCCACTTT	CASSLDHNSPLHF
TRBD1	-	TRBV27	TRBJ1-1	TGTGCCAGCAGTGCGCGGACAGGGGACACTGAAGCTTTCTTT	CASSARTGDTEAFF
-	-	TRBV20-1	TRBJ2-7	TGCAGTGCTTGCGTAGGCTTCCCTTCCTACGAGCAGTACTTC	CSACVGFPSYEQYF
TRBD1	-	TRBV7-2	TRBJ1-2	TGTGCCAGCAGCCTCACAACAGGGGGAGCTAACTATGGCTACACCTTC	CASSLTTGGANYGYTF
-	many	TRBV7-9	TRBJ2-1	TGTGCCAGCATCCCCGTTAGGGACAATGAGCAGTTCTTC	CASIPVRDNEQFF
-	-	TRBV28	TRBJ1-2	TGTGCCAGCAGTTCCCCCCGCAGGGGTGGCGAGAATGGCTACACCTTC	CASSSPRRGGENGYTF
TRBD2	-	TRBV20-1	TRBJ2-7	TGCAGTGCTCAAAGCAGAGGGGGGACTAGCGGGGGGATCTCCTACGAGCAGTACTTC	CSAQSRGGTSGGISYEQYF
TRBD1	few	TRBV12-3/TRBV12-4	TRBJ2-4	TGTGCCAGCAGTTTAGGGGGAACGGGACAGGGTCCGTACTTC	CASSLGGTGQGPYF
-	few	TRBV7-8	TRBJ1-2	TGTGCCAGCAGCACTCATAGGAGTACATACGGCTACACCTTC	CASSTHRSTYGYTF
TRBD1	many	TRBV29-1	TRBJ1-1	TGCAGCGTTGAAGAGACAGGGTTGCGTCTGAGTCGCACTGAAGCTTTCTTT	CSVEETGLRLSRTEAFF
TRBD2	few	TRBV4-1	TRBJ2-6	TGCGCCAGCAGCCGGGAGGGATCTGGGGCCAACGTCCTGACTTTC	CASSREGSGANVLTF
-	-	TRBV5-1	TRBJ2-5	TGCGCCACCAGCTCGACGGGTTCCGGGGAGACCCAGTACTTC	CATSSTGSGETQYF
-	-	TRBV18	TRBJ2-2	TGTGCCAGCTCACCAACTTCATCCGGGGAGCTGTTTTTT	CASSPTSSGELFF
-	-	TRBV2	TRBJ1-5	TGTGCCAGCATATCCGATTATAGCAATCAGCCCCAGCATTTT	CASISDYSNQPQHF
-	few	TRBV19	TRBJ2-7	TGTGCCAGTAGTATTAACCTGGGGCTCGAGCAGTACTTC	CASSINLGLEQYF
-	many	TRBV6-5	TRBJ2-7	TGTGCCAGCAGAACAGGTGGCAGGGGCTACGAGCAGTACTTC	CASRTGGRGYEQYF
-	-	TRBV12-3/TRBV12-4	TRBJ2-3	TGTGCCTGCAGACCCGCGGCACGAAACACAGATACGCAGTATTTT	CACRPAARNTDTQYF
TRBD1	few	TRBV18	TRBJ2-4	TGTGCCAGCCCACTGGCAGGGGGCGGCAATGAGCAGTACTTC	CASPLAGGGNEQYF
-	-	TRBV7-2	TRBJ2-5	TGTGCCAGCAGCTTCGGCGGGACAGCGAGGAAGGGGACCCAGTACTTC	CASSFGGTARKGTQYF
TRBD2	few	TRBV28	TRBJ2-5	TGTGCCAGCAGCCAACTAGCGGGGGGGCGGGAGACCCAGTACTTC	CASSQLAGGRETQYF
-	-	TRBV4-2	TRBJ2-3	TGTGCCAGCAGCCAAGCTGACAGTAGCACAGATACGCAGTATTTT	CASSQADSSTDTQYF
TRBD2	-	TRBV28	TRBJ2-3	TGTGCCAGTCGACTAGCGGCCAATACGCAGTATTTT	CASRLAANTQYF